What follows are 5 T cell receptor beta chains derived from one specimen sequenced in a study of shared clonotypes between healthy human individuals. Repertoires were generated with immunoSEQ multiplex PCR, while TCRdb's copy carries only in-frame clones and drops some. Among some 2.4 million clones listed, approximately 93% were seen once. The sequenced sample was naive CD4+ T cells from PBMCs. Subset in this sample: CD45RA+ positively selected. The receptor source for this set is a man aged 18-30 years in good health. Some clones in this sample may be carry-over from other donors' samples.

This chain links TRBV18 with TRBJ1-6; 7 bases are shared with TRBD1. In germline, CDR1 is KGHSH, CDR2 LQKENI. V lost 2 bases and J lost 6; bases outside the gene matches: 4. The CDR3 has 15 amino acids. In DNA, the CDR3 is TGTGCCAGCTCACCAAGACAGGGAGGTAATTCACCCCTCCACTTT. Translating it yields CASSPRQGGNSPLHF.

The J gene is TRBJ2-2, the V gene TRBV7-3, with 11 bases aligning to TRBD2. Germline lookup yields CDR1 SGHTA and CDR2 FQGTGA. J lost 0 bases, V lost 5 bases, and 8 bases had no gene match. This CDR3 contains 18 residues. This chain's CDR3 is CASSKTGTSGANTGELFF. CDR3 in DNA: TGTGCCAGCAGCAAAACCGGGACTAGCGGCGCGAACACCGGGGAGCTGTTTTTT.

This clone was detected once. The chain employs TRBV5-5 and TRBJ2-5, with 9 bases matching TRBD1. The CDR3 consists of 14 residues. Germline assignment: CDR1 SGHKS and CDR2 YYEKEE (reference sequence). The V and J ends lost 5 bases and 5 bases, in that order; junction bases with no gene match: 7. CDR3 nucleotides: TGTGCCAGCAGTTCCGACAGGGGGTGGGAGACCCAGTACTTC. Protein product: CASSSDRGWETQYF.

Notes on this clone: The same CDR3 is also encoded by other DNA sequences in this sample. CDR3 amino acids: CASSLGLAGSNEQFF. The CDR3 nucleotides are TGTGCCAGCAGCTTAGGACTAGCGGGGAGCAATGAGCAGTTCTTC. The chain couples TRBV7-9 to TRBJ2-1, with TRBD2 matching 11 bases. With 1 base clipped from V and 6 bases from J, the junction kept 2 bases outside the gene matches. This CDR3 contains 15 residues. Germline V gene data show CDR1 as SEHNR and CDR2 as FQNEAQ (reference sequence).

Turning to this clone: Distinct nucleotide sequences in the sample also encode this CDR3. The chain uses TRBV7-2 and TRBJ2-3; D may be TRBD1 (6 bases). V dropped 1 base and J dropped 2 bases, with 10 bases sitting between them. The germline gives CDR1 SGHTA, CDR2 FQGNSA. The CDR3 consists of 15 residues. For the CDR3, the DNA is TGTGCCAGCAGCTTAGTGGGGGCGGCCACAGATACGCAGTATTTT. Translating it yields CASSLVGAATDTQYF.